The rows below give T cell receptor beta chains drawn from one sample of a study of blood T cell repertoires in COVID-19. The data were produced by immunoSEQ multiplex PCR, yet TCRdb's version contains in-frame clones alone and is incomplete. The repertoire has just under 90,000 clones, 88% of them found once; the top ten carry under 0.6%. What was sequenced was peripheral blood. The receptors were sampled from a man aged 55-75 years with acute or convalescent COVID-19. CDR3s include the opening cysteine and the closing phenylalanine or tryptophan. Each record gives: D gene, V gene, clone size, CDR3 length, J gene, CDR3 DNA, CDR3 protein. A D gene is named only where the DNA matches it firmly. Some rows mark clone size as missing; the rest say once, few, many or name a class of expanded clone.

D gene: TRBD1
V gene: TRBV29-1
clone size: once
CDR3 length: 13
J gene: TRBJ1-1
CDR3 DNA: TGCAGCGTTGAACAGGGGGGGAACACTGAAGCTTTCTTT
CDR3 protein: CSVEQGGNTEAFF

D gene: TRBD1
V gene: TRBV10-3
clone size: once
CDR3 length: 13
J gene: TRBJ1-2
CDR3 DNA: TGTGCCATCCCCGGGACAGGGGTTGAGGGCTACACCTTC
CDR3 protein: CAIPGTGVEGYTF

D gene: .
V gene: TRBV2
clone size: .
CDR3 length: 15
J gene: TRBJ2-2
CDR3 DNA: TGTGCCAGCAGTGAGTCACAGAGGAACACCGGGGAGCTGTTTTTT
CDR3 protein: CASSESQRNTGELFF

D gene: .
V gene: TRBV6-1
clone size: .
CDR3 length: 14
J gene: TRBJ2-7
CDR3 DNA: TGTGCCAGCAGTGAAGCCCCCGGGTCCAACGAGCAGTACTTC
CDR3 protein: CASSEAPGSNEQYF

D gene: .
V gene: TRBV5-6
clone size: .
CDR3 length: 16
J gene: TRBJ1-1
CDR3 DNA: TGTGCCAGCAGCGCCCTCCGGGACACCGTGAACACTGAAGCTTTCTTT
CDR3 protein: CASSALRDTVNTEAFF

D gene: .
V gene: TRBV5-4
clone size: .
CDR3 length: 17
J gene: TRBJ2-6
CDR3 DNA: TGTGCCAGCAGCTTGGACCGCAGGGCCTCTGGGGCCAACGTCCTGACTTTC
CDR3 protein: CASSLDRRASGANVLTF

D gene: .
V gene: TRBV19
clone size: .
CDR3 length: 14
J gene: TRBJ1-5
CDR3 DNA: TGTGCCAGTAGTCACCGGGATGACAATCAGCCCCAGCATTTT
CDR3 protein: CASSHRDDNQPQHF

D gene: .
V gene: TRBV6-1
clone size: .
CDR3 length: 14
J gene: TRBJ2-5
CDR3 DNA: TGTGCCAGCAGTGAAGGGGGAGTCCCCGAGACCCAGTACTTC
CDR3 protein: CASSEGGVPETQYF

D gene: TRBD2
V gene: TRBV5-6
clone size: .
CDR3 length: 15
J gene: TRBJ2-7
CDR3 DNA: TGTGCCAGCAGCCCCGATCTAGCGGGAGCACGGGAGCAGTACTTC
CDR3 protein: CASSPDLAGAREQYF

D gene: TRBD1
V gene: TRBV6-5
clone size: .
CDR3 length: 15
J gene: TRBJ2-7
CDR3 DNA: TGTGCCAGCAGCCTCAACTGGGACAGCTCCTACGAGCAGTACTTC
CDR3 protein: CASSLNWDSSYEQYF

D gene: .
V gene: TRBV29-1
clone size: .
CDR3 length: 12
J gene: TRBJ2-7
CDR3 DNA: TGCAGCGGCACGGGACACTCCTACGAGCAGTACTTC
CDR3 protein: CSGTGHSYEQYF

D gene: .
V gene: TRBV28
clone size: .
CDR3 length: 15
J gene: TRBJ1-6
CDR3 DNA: TGTGCCAGCAGTTTACTCCCAGGGGATAATTCACCCCTCCACTTT
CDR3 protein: CASSLLPGDNSPLHF

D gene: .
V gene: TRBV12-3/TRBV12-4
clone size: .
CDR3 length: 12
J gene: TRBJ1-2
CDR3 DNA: TGTGCCAGCAGTTCCCCCCATGGAGGGTGCACCTTC
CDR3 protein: CASSSPHGGCTF

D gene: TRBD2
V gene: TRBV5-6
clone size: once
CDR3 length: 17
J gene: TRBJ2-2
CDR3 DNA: TGTGCCAGCAGCTTGGATCGGAGCGGGAGGGATACCGGGGAGCTGTTTTTT
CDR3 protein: CASSLDRSGRDTGELFF

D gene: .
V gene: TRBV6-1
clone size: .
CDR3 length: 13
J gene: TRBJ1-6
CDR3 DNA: TGTGCCGTATTGGGACACCAGAATTCACCCCTCCACTTT
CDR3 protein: CAVLGHQNSPLHF

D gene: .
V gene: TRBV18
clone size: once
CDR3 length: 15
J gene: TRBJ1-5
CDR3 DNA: TGTGCCAGCTCAATAACAGGGAACAGCAATCAGCCCCAGCATTTT
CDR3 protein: CASSITGNSNQPQHF

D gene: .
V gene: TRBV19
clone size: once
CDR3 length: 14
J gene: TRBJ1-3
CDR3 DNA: TGTGCCAGTAGTATTACAGTGGCTGGAAACACCATATATTTT
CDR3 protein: CASSITVAGNTIYF

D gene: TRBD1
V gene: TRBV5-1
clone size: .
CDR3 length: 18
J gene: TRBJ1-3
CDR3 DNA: TGCGCCAGCAGCCCCCTAGGACAGGGAGCTTCATCCGGAAACACCATATATTTT
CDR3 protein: CASSPLGQGASSGNTIYF

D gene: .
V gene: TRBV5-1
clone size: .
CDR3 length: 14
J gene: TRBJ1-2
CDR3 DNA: TGCGCCAGCAGCCCGAGTGGGAGAGACTATGGCTACACCTTC
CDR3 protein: CASSPSGRDYGYTF

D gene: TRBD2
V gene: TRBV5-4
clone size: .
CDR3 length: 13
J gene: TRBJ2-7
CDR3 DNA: TGTGCCAGCAGCGGGGGGACTAGCTACGAGCAGTACTTC
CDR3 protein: CASSGGTSYEQYF

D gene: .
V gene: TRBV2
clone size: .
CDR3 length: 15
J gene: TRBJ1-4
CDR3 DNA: TGTGCCACCTCAGAAGGGAGGGGGTCTAATGAAAAACTGTTTTTT
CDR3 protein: CATSEGRGSNEKLFF

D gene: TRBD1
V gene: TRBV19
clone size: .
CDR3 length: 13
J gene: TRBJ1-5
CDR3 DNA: TGTGCCAGCGGGACAGCACTTGTTCAGCCCCAGCATTTT
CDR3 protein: CASGTALVQPQHF

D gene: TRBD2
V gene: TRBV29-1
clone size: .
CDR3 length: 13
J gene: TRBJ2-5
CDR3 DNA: TGCAGCGTTGGTACTAGCGGTACGGGGACCCAGTACTTC
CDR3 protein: CSVGTSGTGTQYF

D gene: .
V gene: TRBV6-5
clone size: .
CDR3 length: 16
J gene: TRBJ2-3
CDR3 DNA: TGTGCCAGCAGTTATCGACAGTTTCAAAGCACAGATACGCAGTATTTT
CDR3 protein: CASSYRQFQSTDTQYF

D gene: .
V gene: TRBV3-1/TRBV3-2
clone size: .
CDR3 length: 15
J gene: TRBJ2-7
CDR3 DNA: TGTGCCAGCAGCGAAGCCCCCGCGAGCTCCTACGAGCAGTACTTC
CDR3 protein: CASSEAPASSYEQYF

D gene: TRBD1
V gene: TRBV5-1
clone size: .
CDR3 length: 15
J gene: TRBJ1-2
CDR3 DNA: TGCGCCAGCAGCTTTCAGAGGGGGCGCCCCTATGGCTACACCTTC
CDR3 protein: CASSFQRGRPYGYTF

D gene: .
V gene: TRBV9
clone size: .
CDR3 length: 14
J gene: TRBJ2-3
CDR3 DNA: TGTGCCAGCAGCGTCGGGGATTTGACAGATACGCAGTATTTT
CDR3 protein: CASSVGDLTDTQYF

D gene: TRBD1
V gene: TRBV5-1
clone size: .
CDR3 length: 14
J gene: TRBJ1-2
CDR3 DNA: TGCGCCAGCAGCGTTGGACAGGGCCCCAGTGGCTACACCTTC
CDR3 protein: CASSVGQGPSGYTF

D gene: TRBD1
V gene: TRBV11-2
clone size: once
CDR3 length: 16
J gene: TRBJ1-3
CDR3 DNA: TGTGCCAGCAGCTTTGACAGGGCCTACTCTGGAAACACCATATATTTT
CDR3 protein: CASSFDRAYSGNTIYF

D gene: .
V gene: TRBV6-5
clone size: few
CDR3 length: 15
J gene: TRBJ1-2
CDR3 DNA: TGTGCCAGCAGTTACTCGGCAGGGGCGAAATATGGCTACACCTTC
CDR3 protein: CASSYSAGAKYGYTF

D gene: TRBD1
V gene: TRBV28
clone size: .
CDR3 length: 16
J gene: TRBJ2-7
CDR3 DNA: TGTGCCAGCAGCCCCCGGGGCAGGGGGCCTTCCTACGAGCAGTACTTC
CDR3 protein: CASSPRGRGPSYEQYF

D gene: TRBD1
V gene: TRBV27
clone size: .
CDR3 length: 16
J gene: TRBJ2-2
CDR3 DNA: TGTGCCAGCAGTACCCGGGACAGGGGTAAAACCGGGGAGCTGTTTTTT
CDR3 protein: CASSTRDRGKTGELFF

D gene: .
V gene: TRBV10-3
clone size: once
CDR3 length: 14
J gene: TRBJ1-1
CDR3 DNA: TGTGCCATCAGTGGGAGCGGGACGAACACTGAAGCTTTCTTT
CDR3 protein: CAISGSGTNTEAFF

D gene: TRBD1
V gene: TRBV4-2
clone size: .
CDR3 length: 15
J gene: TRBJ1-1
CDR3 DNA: TGTGCCAGCAGCCATGGGGGGACAGGGGACACTGAAGCTTTCTTT
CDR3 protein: CASSHGGTGDTEAFF

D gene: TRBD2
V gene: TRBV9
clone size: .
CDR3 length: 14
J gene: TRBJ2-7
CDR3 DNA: TGTGCCAGCAGCGTAGGACTAGCGGGAGGCGAGCAGTACTTC
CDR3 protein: CASSVGLAGGEQYF

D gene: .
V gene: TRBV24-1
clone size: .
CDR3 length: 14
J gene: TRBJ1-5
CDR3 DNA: TGTGCCACCAGTGATTCATCGGGCAATCAGCCCCAGCATTTT
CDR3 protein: CATSDSSGNQPQHF

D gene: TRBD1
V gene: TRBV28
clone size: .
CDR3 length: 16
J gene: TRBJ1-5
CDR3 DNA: TGTGCCAGCAGTTTCCCCGGACAGGGGGCTCTTCAGCCCCAGCATTTT
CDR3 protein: CASSFPGQGALQPQHF

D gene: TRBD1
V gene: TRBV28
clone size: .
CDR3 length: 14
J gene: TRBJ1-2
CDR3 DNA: TGTGCCAGCAGTGGGGACAGGGGAACACTCGGCTACACCTTC
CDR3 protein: CASSGDRGTLGYTF

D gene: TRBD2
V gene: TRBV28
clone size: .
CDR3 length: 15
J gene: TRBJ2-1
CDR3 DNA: TGTGCCAGCAGGGCTAGCGGGGGGCCTTACAATGAGCAGTTCTTC
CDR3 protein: CASRASGGPYNEQFF

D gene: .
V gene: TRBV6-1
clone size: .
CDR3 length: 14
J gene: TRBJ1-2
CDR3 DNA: TGTGCCAGCAGTGAAAACCGGGTCTCTTATGGCTACACCTTC
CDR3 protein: CASSENRVSYGYTF

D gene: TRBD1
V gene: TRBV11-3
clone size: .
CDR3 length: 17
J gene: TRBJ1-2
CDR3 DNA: TGTGCCAGCAGCCCAGCCCGGGACAGGGTTCCGCTGGGCGGCTACACCTTC
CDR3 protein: CASSPARDRVPLGGYTF

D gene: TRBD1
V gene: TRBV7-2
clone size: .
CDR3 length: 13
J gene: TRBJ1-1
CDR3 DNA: TGTGCCAGCAGCTTAACAGGGGGCACTGAAGCTTTCTTT
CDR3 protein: CASSLTGGTEAFF

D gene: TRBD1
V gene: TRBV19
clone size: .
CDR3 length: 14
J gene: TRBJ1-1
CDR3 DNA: TGTGCCAGTAGTATAGGCACCCGGGACAGAAAAGCTTTCTTT
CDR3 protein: CASSIGTRDRKAFF

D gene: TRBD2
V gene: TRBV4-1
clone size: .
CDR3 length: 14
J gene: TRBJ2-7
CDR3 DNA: TGCGCCAGCAGCCAAGATCTAGCGGCCAACGAGCAGTACTTC
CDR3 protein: CASSQDLAANEQYF

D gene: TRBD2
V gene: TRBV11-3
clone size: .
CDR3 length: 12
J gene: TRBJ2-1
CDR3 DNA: TGTGCCAGCAGCTTGGGACTAGATGAGCAGTTCTTC
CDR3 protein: CASSLGLDEQFF

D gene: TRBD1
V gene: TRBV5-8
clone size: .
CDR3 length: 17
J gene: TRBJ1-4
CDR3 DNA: TGTGCCAGCAGCTCTCCGGGACAGGGGTGGGAGTATGAAAAACTGTTTTTT
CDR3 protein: CASSSPGQGWEYEKLFF

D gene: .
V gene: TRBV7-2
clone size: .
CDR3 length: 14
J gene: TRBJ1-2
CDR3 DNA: TGTGCCAGCAGCTTCCCAGCAGGGTACTATGGCTACACCTTC
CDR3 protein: CASSFPAGYYGYTF

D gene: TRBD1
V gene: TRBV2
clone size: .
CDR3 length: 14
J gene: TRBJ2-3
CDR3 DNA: TGTGCCACTGTGGGACAGGGTTGGTCAGATACGCAGTATTTT
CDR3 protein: CATVGQGWSDTQYF

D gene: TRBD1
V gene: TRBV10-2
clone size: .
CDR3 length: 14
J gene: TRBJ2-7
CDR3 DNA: TGCGCCAGCAGTGCGGACAGGAACTCCTACGAGCAGTACTTC
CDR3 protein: CASSADRNSYEQYF